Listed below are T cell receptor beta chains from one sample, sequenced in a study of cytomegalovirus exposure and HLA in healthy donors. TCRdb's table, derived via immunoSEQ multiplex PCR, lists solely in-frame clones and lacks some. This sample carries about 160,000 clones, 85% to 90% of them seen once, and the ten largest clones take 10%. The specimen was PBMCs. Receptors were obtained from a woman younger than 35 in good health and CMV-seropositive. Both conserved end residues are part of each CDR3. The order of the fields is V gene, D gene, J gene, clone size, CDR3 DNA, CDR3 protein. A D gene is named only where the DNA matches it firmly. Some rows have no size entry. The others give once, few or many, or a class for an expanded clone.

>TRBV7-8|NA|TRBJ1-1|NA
TGTGCCAGCAGCTTTCTAAGACAGAGGAACACTGAAGCTTTCTTT
CASSFLRQRNTEAFF
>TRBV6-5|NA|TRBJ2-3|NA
TGTGCCGTCGGGAGACGCACAGATACGCAGTATTTT
CAVGRRTDTQYF
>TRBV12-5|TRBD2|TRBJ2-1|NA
TGTGCTAGTGGCCCCCGTCTAGCGGGTACAAATGAGCAGTTCTTC
CASGPRLAGTNEQFF
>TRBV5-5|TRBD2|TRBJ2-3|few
TGTGCCACCCGAATGCTAGCGGGAACCACAGATACGCAGTATTTT
CATRMLAGTTDTQYF
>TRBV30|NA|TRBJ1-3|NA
TGTGCCTGGAATAAGGACAGCCTGAATCACCGCTCTGGAAACACCATATATTTT
CAWNKDSLNHRSGNTIYF
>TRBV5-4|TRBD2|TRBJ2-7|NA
TGTGCCAGCAGCTTGTTTCGGGAGGGCCTTGGAGAGCAGTACTTC
CASSLFREGLGEQYF
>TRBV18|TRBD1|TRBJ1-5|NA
TGTGCCAGCTCACGACAGGGACCCAATCAGCCCCAGCATTTT
CASSRQGPNQPQHF
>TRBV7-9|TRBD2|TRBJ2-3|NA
TGTGCCAGCAGCTTTTGGACTAGCGGAGCAGATACGCAGTATTTT
CASSFWTSGADTQYF
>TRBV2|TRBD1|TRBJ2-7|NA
TGTGCCAGCATGAGGGGACAGTACTTCTCCTACGAGCAGTACTTC
CASMRGQYFSYEQYF
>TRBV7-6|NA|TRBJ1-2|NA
TGTGCCAGCAGTTCAGGGTATGGCTACACCTTC
CASSSGYGYTF
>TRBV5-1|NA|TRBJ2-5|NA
TGCGCCAGCAGCTTGGGAACAGGTCAAGAGACCCAGTACTTC
CASSLGTGQETQYF
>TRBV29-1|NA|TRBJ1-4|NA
TGCATGGTAGTCGGGAATGAAAAACTGTTTTTT
CMVVGNEKLFF
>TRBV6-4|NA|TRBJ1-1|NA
TGTGCCAGCAGTAAACAGCCCATGAACACTGAAGCTTTCTTT
CASSKQPMNTEAFF
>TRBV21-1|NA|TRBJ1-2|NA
TGTGCCAGCAGCGGGGAGGCTCCACCGGATGGCTACACCTTC
CASSGEAPPDGYTF